The 24 T cell receptor beta chains below were found in one sample sequenced in a study of Ad26.COV2.S vaccination and SARS-CoV-2 variants. Produced via immunoSEQ multiplex PCR; TCRdb's table is partial and in-frame only. The profile covers roughly 420,000 clones, with approximately 88% appearing a single time and around 3.6% taken by the ten largest. Treatment defined: some 20 received Ad26.COV2.S at low or high dose, single or two shots; about 5 received placebo; per-sample allocation not given. Vaccine and placebo recipients were sampled on day 63 after the first injection. The sample in question was peripheral blood, obtained in a trial of Ad26.COV2.S vaccine versus placebo. The receptor set was obtained from a person aged 18-60 years who received the Ad26.COV2.S COVID-19 vaccine or a placebo.

The rearrangement links TRBV25-1 to TRBJ2-1, with TRBD1 matching over 9 bases. The CDR3 loop spans 16 amino acids. The V segment lost 6 bases and the J segment 8 bases; nucleotides outside the gene matches: 14. Germline CDR1 reads MGHDK; CDR2 reads SYGVNS. For the CDR3, the DNA is TGTGCCAGCAGCTTATCACCGGGACAGGGAATACATGAGCAGTTCTTC. It yields the protein CASSLSPGQGIHEQFF.

The rearrangement joins TRBV7-6 to TRBJ2-3; 9 nucleotides agree with TRBD2. Germline V gene data show CDR1 as SGHVS and CDR2 as FNYEAQ. Trimming at V came to 1 base and at J to 2 bases, leaving 4 bases not matched to a gene. The length of the CDR3 is 16 residues. As DNA, the CDR3 is TGTGCCAGCAGCTTAGGTAGCGGGGGTTACACAGATACGCAGTATTTT. Its protein product is CASSLGSGGYTDTQYF.

The chain links TRBV28 to TRBJ2-2, with D maybe TRBD2 (7 bases). Looked up from germline, CDR1 is MDHEN and CDR2 is SYDVKM. V lost 3 bases, J lost 1 base, and 15 bases lay in between. The CDR3 is made up of 17 amino acids. The CDR3 nucleotides read TGTGCCAGCAGTTTCTGGGGGGGGCGCGTGAACACCGGGGAGCTGTTTTTT. It codes for CASSFWGGRVNTGELFF.

J is TRBJ2-7 and V is TRBV7-2; a possible D gene is TRBD2 (6 bases). There are 16 residues in the CDR3. CDR1 is SGHTA and CDR2 is FQGNSA in the germline V gene. The ends were cut back, 1 base at V and 7 bases at J, with 20 bases in the middle. CDR3 nucleotides: TGTGCCAGCAGCTTAGTGGTCGGGGGATCGAGGCGGGAGCAGTACTTC. The encoded protein is CASSLVVGGSRREQYF.

The CDR3 DNA sequence: TGTGCCAGCGGACAGGGTATAGAGCCCCAGCATTTT. This sequence encodes CASGQGIEPQHF. The chain uses TRBV28 and TRBJ1-5, with 8 nucleotides matching TRBD1. V lost 8 bases and J lost 8; bases outside the gene matches: 5. CDR3 length equals 12 residues. Germline CDR1 reads MDHEN; CDR2 reads SYDVKM.

The gene calls are TRBV21-1 and TRBJ1-2; the table's D call, TRBD1, has no DNA check behind it. TRBV21-1 is an annotated pseudogene. The CDR3 extends over 19 amino acids. The CDR3 nucleotides are TGTGCCAGCAGCGTATCGAAAGGAGCGGACAGGGCGTGCTCTGGTGGCTACACCTTC. Its translation is CASSVSKGADRACSGGYTF.

The chain is built from TRBV2 and TRBJ2-7; TRBD2 might be the D (6 bases). With 10 bases removed from V and 2 bases from J, the gap between germline ends came to 21 bases. This CDR3 region has 15 residues. CDR1 and CDR2 from the germline V gene are SNHLY and FYNNEI. The CDR3 nucleotides are TGTGCCATTACCCTCGCCGGCGGGGCCGCCTACGAGCAGTACTTC. Translation: CAITLAGGAAYEQYF.

In nucleotides, the CDR3 is TGTGCCAGCTCGTACGGGACAGGCAATTACGAGCAGTACTTC. Protein product: CASSYGTGNYEQYF. The chain employs TRBV7-2 and TRBJ2-7, with 8 bases identical to TRBD1. Germline CDR1 is SGHTA and CDR2 is FQGNSA. This CDR3 is built from 14 residues. Trimming at V came to 8 bases and at J to 4 bases, leaving 10 bases not matched to a gene. Filled out from reference TRBV7-2 and TRBJ2-7, the complete variable domain reads GAGVSQSPSNKVTEKGKDVELRCDPISGHTALYWYRQSLGQGLEFLIYFQGNSAPDKSGLPSDRFSAERTGGSVSTLTIQRTQQEDSAVYLCASSYGTGNYEQYFGPGTRLTVT.

This clone was recorded only once. The chain couples TRBV10-2 to TRBJ1-1, with D possibly being TRBD1 (6 bases). CDR1 and CDR2 from the germline V gene are WSHSY and SAAADI. V lost 2 bases, J lost 7 bases, and 11 bases lay in between. This CDR3 has 13 amino acids. The CDR3 nucleotides are TGCGCCAGCAGTGAGGTTGACAGGAGTGAAGCTTTCTTT. This encodes CASSEVDRSEAFF.

The chain combines TRBV28 with TRBJ2-2; D remains unclear. This CDR3 contains 11 residues. CDR1 is MDHEN and CDR2 is SYDVKM in the germline V gene. The V and J ends lost 7 bases and 7 bases respectively, with 7 bases between them. CDR3 nucleotides: TGTGCCAGCACCTCAGGCGGGGAGCTGTTTTTT. Translating gives CASTSGGELFF.

The rearrangement links TRBV30 to TRBJ2-1, with D hard to call. Trimming took 0 bases from V and 13 from J, leaving 13 bases between them. The CDR3 extends over 12 amino acids. CDR1 and CDR2 (germline): GTSNPN, SVGIG (reference sequence). As DNA, the CDR3 is TGTGCCTGGAGTGTATATGGGCTCCCCCAGTTCTTC. Amino acid sequence: CAWSVYGLPQFF.

This rearrangement joins TRBV24-1 to TRBJ2-5; D is possibly TRBD2 (5 bases). The CDR3 has 12 amino acids. V lost 3 bases and J 9 bases, leaving 10 bases between the germline ends. CDR1 KGHDR and CDR2 SFDVKD come from the germline V gene. CDR3 DNA sequence: TGTGCCACCAGTGATGCCGGGCGGGCCCAGTACTTC. Translated, it gives CATSDAGRAQYF.

V gene TRBV15 combines with J gene TRBJ2-1, with 11 bases lining up with TRBD2. Trimming at V came to 1 base and at J to 4 bases, leaving 3 bases not matched to a gene. Germline V lookup: CDR1 LNHNV, CDR2 YYDKDF (reference sequence). The CDR3 spans 16 residues. The CDR3 region is CATSRGLAGRYNEQFF. CDR3 nucleotides: TGTGCCACCAGCAGAGGACTAGCGGGGCGGTACAATGAGCAGTTCTTC.

This chain connects TRBV29-1 to TRBJ1-1; no clear D. Trimming cost V 5 bases and J 4 bases, with 17 bases left between them. The CDR3 is 14 amino acids. Looked up from germline, CDR1 is SQVTM and CDR2 is ANQGSEA. CDR3 in DNA: TGCAGCGTTCGCGACTATAGGTTGATCACTGAAGCTTTCTTT. Protein: CSVRDYRLITEAFF.

The chain links TRBV6-5 to TRBJ1-1; D remains unclear. The ends were cut back, 2 bases at V and 1 base at J, with 11 bases in the middle. Germline loops: CDR1 MNHEY, CDR2 SVGAGI. The CDR3 is 15 residues long. Written as DNA, the CDR3 is TGTGCCAGCAGTTACGTCCCGGGTTCGAACACTGAAGCTTTCTTT. This sequence encodes CASSYVPGSNTEAFF.

This clone was detected once. This sample includes further DNA sequences coding for the same CDR3. V usage is TRBV7-9 and J usage is TRBJ2-5, with D hard to call. The CDR3 has 12 residues. V was clipped by 5 bases and J by 1 base, with 5 bases between them. Germline-derived CDR1 and CDR2 are SEHNR and FQNEAQ (reference sequence). CDR3 DNA sequence: TGTGCCAGCAGCCTGGGCCAAGAGACCCAGTACTTC. Translated: CASSLGQETQYF.

The chain has TRBV7-3 and TRBJ2-5; D is uncertain. Germline-derived CDR1 and CDR2 are SGHTA and FQGTGA. V shed 2 bases and J shed 3 bases, with 10 bases lying between them. CDR3 size: 14 residues. CDR3 in amino acids: CASSLEGNKETQYF. In DNA, the CDR3 is TGTGCCAGCAGCTTAGAAGGAAACAAAGAGACCCAGTACTTC.

The V and J genes are TRBV6-5 and TRBJ2-1; weak D call: TRBD2 (7 bases). CDR1 MNHEY and CDR2 SVGAGI come from the germline V gene. The CDR3 is made up of 15 amino acids. Trimming removed 2 bases from V and 9 bases from J, with 17 bases in between. The CDR3 loop is CASSYPPGGRGEQFF. The CDR3 DNA sequence: TGTGCCAGCAGTTACCCGCCGGGGGGCCGGGGTGAGCAGTTCTTC.

The rearrangement links TRBV3-1 (or the pseudogene TRBV3-2) to TRBJ2-5, with 10 nucleotides matching TRBD1. Unmatched junction bases numbered 9, after V lost 0 bases and J lost 5 bases. From germline, CDR1 is LGHDT and CDR2 YNNKEL (reference sequence). The CDR3 totals 17 residues. The CDR3 loop reads CASSQDFRTGGSETQYF. The DNA for the CDR3 is TGTGCCAGCAGCCAAGATTTTCGGACAGGGGGGTCGGAGACCCAGTACTTC.

This chain links TRBV5-6 with TRBJ2-6, with D tentatively TRBD1 (6 bases). V lost 1 base and J lost 0, with 11 bases in between. The germline V gene encodes CDR1 SGHDT and CDR2 YYEEEE. The CDR3 is 17 residues long. CDR3 sequence (DNA): TGTGCCAGCAGCTTGAGTCAGGGGAGCTCTGGGGCCAACGTCCTGACTTTC. Protein: CASSLSQGSSGANVLTF. Full variable domain (remainder filled in from reference TRBV5-6 and TRBJ2-6): DAGVTQSPTHLIKTRGQQVTLRCSPKSGHDTVSWYQQALGQGPQFIFQYYEEEERQRGNFPDRFSGHQFPNYSSELNVNALLLGDSALYLCASSLSQGSSGANVLTFGAGSRLTVL.

The J gene is TRBJ1-1, the V gene TRBV23-1; 8 nucleotides match TRBD1. TRBV23-1 is an open reading frame whose function is uncertain. The CDR3 has 14 residues. V was clipped by 8 bases and J by 0 bases; unmatched bases: 5. The CDR3 DNA reads TGCGCCAGCCGAGGACAGGGAGTGAACACTGAAGCTTTCTTT. It translates to CASRGQGVNTEAFF.

The chain employs TRBV24-1 and TRBJ2-5; tentatively, D is TRBD1 or TRBD2 (5 bases each). This CDR3 is built from 14 residues. Germline V gene lookup returns CDR1 KGHDR and CDR2 SFDVKD. V was pared by 0 bases and J by 4 bases, with 8 bases between. CDR3 loop: CATSDLPGRETQYF. The CDR3 DNA sequence: TGTGCCACCAGTGATTTGCCAGGGAGAGAGACCCAGTACTTC.

This clone turned up a few times. V and J are TRBV10-3 and TRBJ1-1; TRBD1 aligns across 7 bases. V was pared by 3 bases and J by 8 bases, with 6 bases of the junction left unmatched. CDR1 is ENHRY and CDR2 is SYGVKD in the germline V gene. This CDR3 region has 13 residues. The CDR3 DNA sequence: TGTGCCATCAGTGAACAGGGACAGTTGGAAGCTTTCTTT. This gives the protein CAISEQGQLEAFF.

The rearrangement joins TRBV5-1 to TRBJ2-1, with TRBD2 identical over 8 bases. This CDR3 has 16 residues. J gave up 8 bases and V 6 bases, and 16 bases lay outside the gene matches. Germline V lookup: CDR1 SGHRS, CDR2 YFSETQ. The CDR3 is CASKTIPGGQWDEQFF. The CDR3 nucleotides are TGCGCCAGCAAAACGATCCCGGGGGGGCAATGGGATGAGCAGTTCTTC.